The clone carrying this TCR beta chain has a handful of counts. What it recognizes is unknown. The data stem from a study of T cells after yellow fever vaccination. For the study at large: Preparing low-cell-number fractions relied on SMART-Seq v4 Ultra Low Input.

General study points: Subsequent to the booster, the majority of primary-vaccination clones reappeared (roughly 97% CD4, 80% to 90% CD8).

Germline CDR1 reads DFQATT; CDR2 reads SNEGSKA (reference sequence). This CDR3 comprises 15 residues. The germline V and J ends were trimmed by 0 bases and 3 bases, with 14 bases remaining between them. The TCR cDNA carried a universal primer site and UMIs from 5'RACE template switching. TCRdb analysed the 5' RACE reads with MiXCR anew, one entry per CDR3 protein. The sample shows 200,000 to 300,000 distinct CDR3 sequences, over 10% of them seen only once. The sequence derives from a man aged 30 to 39 who received the YFV17D yellow fever vaccine. The chain carries TRBV20-1 and TRBJ2-5; TRBD2 might be the D (5 bases). Sequences were derived from CD4+ T cells sorted from PBMCs, sampled 45 days after the yellow fever booster vaccination. CDR3 protein: CSARDLSLVEETQYF. CDR3 DNA: TGCAGTGCTAGAGATCTATCACTAGTCGAAGAGACCCAGTACTTC.